Shown below are 10 T cell receptor beta chains from a single sample sequenced in a study of cytomegalovirus exposure and HLA in healthy donors. The PCR contained 60 Vbeta and 13 Jbeta primers. Generated by immunoSEQ multiplex PCR, the TCRdb table keeps only in-frame clones and is missing some. The table shows some 150,000 clones, with about 83% occurring only once. The specimen was PBMCs. Receptors originate from a woman aged 40 to 50 in good health and CMV-seronegative.

Of note for this clone: Its ends do not fully match the called genes, so a read error is possible. Other DNA sequences from this sample encode an identical CDR3 as well. This chain uses TRBV18 with TRBJ1-1; 7 bases fit TRBD1. CDR1 and CDR2 from the germline V gene are KGHSH and LQKENI. The CDR3 runs 13 residues. CDR3 bases: TGTGCCAGTTCACCAGACAGGGACACTGAAGCTTTCTTT. Amino acids: CASSPDRDTEAFF. Variable domain in full (rest from reference TRBV18 and TRBJ1-1): NAGVMQNPRHLVRRRGQEARLRCSPMKGHSHVYWYRQLPEEGLKFMVYLQKENIIDESGMPKERFSAEFPKEGPSILRIQQVVRGDSAAYFCASSPDRDTEAFFGQGTRLTVV.

The rearrangement links TRBV5-1 to TRBJ1-5; 11 nucleotides line up with TRBD1. CDR1 is SGHRS, CDR2 YFSETQ, per germline. Trimming cost V 3 bases and J 7 bases; bases outside gene matches: 3. The CDR3 consists of 14 residues. The CDR3 loop reads CASSWGTGGQPQHF. Here the CDR3 DNA reads TGCGCCAGCAGCTGGGGGACAGGGGGGCAGCCCCAGCATTTT.

The gene calls are TRBV27 and TRBJ2-7; TRBD1 matches 7 bases. V shed 6 bases and J 0 bases; nucleotides not matched to a gene: 20. In germline, CDR1 is MNHEY, CDR2 SMNVEV (reference sequence). The CDR3 consists of 19 residues. This chain's CDR3 is CASRRTGVVLTGSSYEQYF. The CDR3 DNA follows: TGTGCCAGCAGGCGCACAGGGGTAGTTTTGACGGGGAGCTCCTACGAGCAGTACTTC.

This clone turned up a few times. This sequence joins TRBV6-5 and TRBJ1-3; 8 positions agree with TRBD1. J gave up 8 bases and V 0 bases, and 3 bases lay outside the gene matches. From germline, CDR1 is MNHEY and CDR2 SVGAGI. CDR3 length equals 14 residues. The CDR3 sequence is CASSYSIQGDTIYF. CDR3 DNA sequence: TGTGCCAGCAGTTACTCGATACAGGGGGACACCATATATTTT.

This clone appeared a single time. The V gene is TRBV7-9, the J gene TRBJ1-2; a weak D match, TRBD1 (5 bases). The ends were cut back, 1 base at V and 3 bases at J, with 6 bases in the middle. Per the germline V gene, CDR1 is SEHNR and CDR2 is FQNEAQ (reference sequence). The CDR3 has 13 amino acids. This CDR3 reads CASSLGTHYGYTF. The CDR3 nucleotides read TGTGCCAGCAGCTTAGGGACACACTATGGCTACACCTTC.

The V call is TRBV29-1, the J call TRBJ1-5; D not resolved. The V gene's germline CDR1 is SQVTM and CDR2 ANQGSEA. V gave up 8 bases and J gave up 2 bases, with 13 bases separating them. This CDR3 is built from 13 residues. The CDR3 DNA is TGCAGCCTTCGCGGTGGCGGCAATCAGCCCCAGCATTTT. Encoded protein: CSLRGGGNQPQHF.

The chain recombines TRBV28 with TRBJ1-6; TRBD1 matches at 7 bases. V lost 8 bases, J lost 0 bases, and 4 bases stayed unmatched. The CDR3 contains 15 residues. The germline V gene has CDR1 MDHEN and CDR2 SYDVKM. CDR3 sequence reads: CASLQGSSYNSPLHF. In DNA form, the CDR3 reads TGTGCCAGCCTACAGGGGAGCTCCTATAATTCACCCCTCCACTTT. The entire variable domain, with the rest obtained from reference TRBV28 and TRBJ1-6, is as follows: DVKVTQSSRYLVKRTGEKVFLECVQDMDHENMFWYRQDPGLGLRLIYFSYDVKMKEKGDIPEGYSVSREKKERFSLILESASTNQTSMYLCASLQGSSYNSPLHFGNGTRLTVT.

The chain has TRBV6-6 and TRBJ2-1; the D gene is possibly TRBD2 (6 bases). Germline CDR1 reads MNHNY; CDR2 reads SVGAGI (reference sequence). The CDR3 sequence is 14 residues long. The V end was cut by 0 bases, the J end by 7 bases, with 10 bases between. The CDR3 region is CASSYSPGDNEQFF. CDR3 nucleotides: TGTGCCAGCAGTTACTCGCCGGGAGATAATGAGCAGTTCTTC.

The chain recombines TRBV5-8 with TRBJ1-5, with unresolved D. Germline lookup yields CDR1 SGHTS and CDR2 YDEGEE. V lost 1 base and J lost 6, with 14 bases in between. The CDR3 contains 15 residues. Here the CDR3 DNA reads TGTGCCAGCAGCTTGTTACGGGATGCGCGTCAGCCCCAGCATTTT. The encoded protein is CASSLLRDARQPQHF.

The chain joins TRBV27 to TRBJ1-2; D may be TRBD1 (5 bases). The length of the CDR3 is 15 residues. Looked up from germline, CDR1 is MNHEY and CDR2 is SMNVEV (reference sequence). The ends were cut back, 5 bases at V and 6 bases at J, with 19 bases in the middle. The CDR3 reads CASSPGRLGGHGYTF. Written as DNA, the CDR3 is TGTGCCAGCAGTCCAGGGCGTCTCGGTGGCCATGGCTACACCTTC.